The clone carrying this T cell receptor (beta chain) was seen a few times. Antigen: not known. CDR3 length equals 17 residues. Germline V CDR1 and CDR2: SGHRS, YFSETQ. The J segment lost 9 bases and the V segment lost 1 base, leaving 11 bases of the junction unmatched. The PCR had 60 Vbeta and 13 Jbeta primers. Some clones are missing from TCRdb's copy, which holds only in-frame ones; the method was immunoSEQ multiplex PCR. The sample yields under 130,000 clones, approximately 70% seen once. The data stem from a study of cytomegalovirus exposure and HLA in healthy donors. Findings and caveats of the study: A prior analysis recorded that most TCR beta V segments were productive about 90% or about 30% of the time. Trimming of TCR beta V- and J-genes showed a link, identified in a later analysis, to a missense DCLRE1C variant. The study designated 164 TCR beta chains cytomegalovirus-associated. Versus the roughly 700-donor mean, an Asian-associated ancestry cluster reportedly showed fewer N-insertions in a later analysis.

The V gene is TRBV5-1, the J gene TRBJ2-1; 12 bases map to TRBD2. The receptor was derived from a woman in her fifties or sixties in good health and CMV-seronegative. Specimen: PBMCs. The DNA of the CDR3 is TGCGCCAGCAGCTTGCCGCGACTAGCGGGGGTTGGTGGTGAGCAGTTCTTC. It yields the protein CASSLPRLAGVGGEQFF.